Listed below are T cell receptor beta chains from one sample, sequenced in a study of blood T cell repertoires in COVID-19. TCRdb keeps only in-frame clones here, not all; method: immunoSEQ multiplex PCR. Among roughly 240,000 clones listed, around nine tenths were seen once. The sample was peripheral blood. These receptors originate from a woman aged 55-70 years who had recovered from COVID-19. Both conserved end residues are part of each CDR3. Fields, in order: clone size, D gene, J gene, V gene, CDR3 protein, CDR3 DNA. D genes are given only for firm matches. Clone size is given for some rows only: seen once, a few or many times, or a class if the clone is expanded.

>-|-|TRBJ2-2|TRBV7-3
CASSPQGGTGELFF
TGTGCCAGCAGCCCGCAGGGTGGGACCGGGGAGCTGTTTTTT
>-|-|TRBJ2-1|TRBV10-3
CAISDGYNEQFF
TGTGCCATCAGTGACGGCTACAATGAGCAGTTCTTC
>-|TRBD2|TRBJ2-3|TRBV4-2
CASSQDPTSGEADTQYF
TGTGCCAGCAGCCAAGACCCCACTAGCGGGGAAGCAGATACGCAGTATTTT
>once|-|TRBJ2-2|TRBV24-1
CAAGTRGTGELFF
TGTGCCGCGGGGACCCGGGGCACCGGGGAGCTGTTTTTT
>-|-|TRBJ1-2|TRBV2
CASGSGGYYGYTF
TGTGCCAGCGGCTCGGGTGGATACTATGGCTACACCTTC
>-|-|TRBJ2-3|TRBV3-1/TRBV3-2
CASSQDSGELTDTQYF
TGTGCCAGCAGCCAGGACAGCGGGGAGCTCACAGATACGCAGTATTTT
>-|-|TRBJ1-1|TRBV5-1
CASSLERGNTEAFF
TGCGCCAGCAGCTTGGAGCGGGGGAACACTGAAGCTTTCTTT
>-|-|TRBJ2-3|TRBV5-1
CASSLGTSTDTQYF
TGCGCCAGCAGCCTAGGTACCTCCACAGATACGCAGTATTTT
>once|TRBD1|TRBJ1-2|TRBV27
CASSLSRTGRNYGYTF
TGTGCCAGCAGTTTATCCCGGACAGGGAGGAACTATGGCTACACCTTC
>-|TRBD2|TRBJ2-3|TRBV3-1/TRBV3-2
CASSQPLAGFTDTQYF
TGTGCCAGCAGCCAGCCACTAGCGGGGTTCACAGATACGCAGTATTTT
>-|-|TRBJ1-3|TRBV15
CATRSAAGFTIYF
TGTGCCACCAGGTCAGCCGCAGGGTTCACCATATATTTT
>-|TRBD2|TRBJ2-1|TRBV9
CASSSSGDSYNEQFF
TGTGCCAGCAGTTCTAGCGGGGACTCCTACAATGAGCAGTTCTTC
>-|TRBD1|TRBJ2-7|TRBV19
CASSIDAGGFEQYF
TGTGCCAGTAGTATAGACGCAGGGGGCTTCGAGCAGTACTTC
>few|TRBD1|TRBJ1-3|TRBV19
CASRGQSGNTIYF
TGTGCCAGTAGGGGACAGTCTGGAAACACCATATATTTT
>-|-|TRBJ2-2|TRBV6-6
CASTRLNTGELFF
TGTGCCAGCACCAGGCTGAACACCGGGGAGCTGTTTTTT
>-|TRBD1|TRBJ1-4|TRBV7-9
CASSWRTGSATNEKLFF
TGTGCCAGCAGCTGGAGGACAGGGAGTGCAACTAATGAAAAACTGTTTTTT
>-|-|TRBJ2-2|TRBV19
CASSIGVSIGSTGELFF
TGTGCCAGTAGTATAGGGGTCTCAATCGGGTCCACCGGGGAGCTGTTTTTT
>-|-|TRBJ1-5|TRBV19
CASSARQPISAQHF
TGTGCCAGTAGTGCGCGACAGCCAATTTCGGCCCAGCATTTT
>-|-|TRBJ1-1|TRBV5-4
CASSLNSLNTEAFF
TGTGCCAGCAGCTTGAACAGCCTGAACACTGAAGCTTTCTTT
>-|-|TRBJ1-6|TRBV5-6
CASSRPDSSGPLHF
TGTGCCAGCAGCCGACCGGACAGTTCCGGTCCCCTCCACTTT
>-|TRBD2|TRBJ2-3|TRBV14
CASSQGLAADTQYF
TGTGCCAGCAGCCAAGGACTAGCAGCAGATACGCAGTATTTT
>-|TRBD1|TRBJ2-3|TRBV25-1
CASNPGQGPDTQYF
TGTGCCAGCAATCCGGGACAGGGGCCAGATACGCAGTATTTT
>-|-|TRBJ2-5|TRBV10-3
CAISGREQETQYF
TGTGCCATCAGCGGGAGAGAACAAGAGACCCAGTACTTC
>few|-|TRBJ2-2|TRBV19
CASSIPGTGELFF
TGTGCCAGTAGTATCCCGGGCACCGGGGAGCTGTTTTTT
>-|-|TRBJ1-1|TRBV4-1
CASSQGLAVTITEAFF
TGCGCCAGCAGCCAAGGCCTGGCAGTCACGATCACTGAAGCTTTCTTT
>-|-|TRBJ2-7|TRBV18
CASSHTRAPAYEQYF
TGTGCCAGCTCTCACACTAGGGCCCCGGCCTACGAGCAGTACTTC
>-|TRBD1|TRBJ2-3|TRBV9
CASSNRGHTDTQYF
TGTGCCAGCAGTAACAGGGGGCACACAGATACGCAGTATTTT
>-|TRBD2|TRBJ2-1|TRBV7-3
CASSPGLAGPWYNEQFF
TGTGCCAGCAGCCCAGGACTAGCGGGGCCTTGGTACAATGAGCAGTTCTTC